This TCR beta chain was documented in a study of cytomegalovirus exposure and HLA in healthy donors. The PCR used 60 Vbeta and 13 Jbeta primers. Libraries were prepared by immunoSEQ multiplex PCR; TCRdb keeps only in-frame clonotypes and omits some of them. Of about 70,000 clones in the sample, 70% to 75% were seen once. The CDR3 is 15 residues long. The V and J ends lost 2 bases and 0 bases respectively, with 10 bases between them. The germline gives CDR1 SGHTA, CDR2 FQGTGA. The sequenced sample was PBMCs. The sequence came from a human donor in good health. The rearrangement uses TRBV7-3 and TRBJ1-2; tentative D call: TRBD1 (6 bases). The CDR3 nucleotides read TGTGCCAGCAGCTTAGGCAGGGGATCTAACTATGGCTACACCTTC. This sequence encodes CASSLGRGSNYGYTF.